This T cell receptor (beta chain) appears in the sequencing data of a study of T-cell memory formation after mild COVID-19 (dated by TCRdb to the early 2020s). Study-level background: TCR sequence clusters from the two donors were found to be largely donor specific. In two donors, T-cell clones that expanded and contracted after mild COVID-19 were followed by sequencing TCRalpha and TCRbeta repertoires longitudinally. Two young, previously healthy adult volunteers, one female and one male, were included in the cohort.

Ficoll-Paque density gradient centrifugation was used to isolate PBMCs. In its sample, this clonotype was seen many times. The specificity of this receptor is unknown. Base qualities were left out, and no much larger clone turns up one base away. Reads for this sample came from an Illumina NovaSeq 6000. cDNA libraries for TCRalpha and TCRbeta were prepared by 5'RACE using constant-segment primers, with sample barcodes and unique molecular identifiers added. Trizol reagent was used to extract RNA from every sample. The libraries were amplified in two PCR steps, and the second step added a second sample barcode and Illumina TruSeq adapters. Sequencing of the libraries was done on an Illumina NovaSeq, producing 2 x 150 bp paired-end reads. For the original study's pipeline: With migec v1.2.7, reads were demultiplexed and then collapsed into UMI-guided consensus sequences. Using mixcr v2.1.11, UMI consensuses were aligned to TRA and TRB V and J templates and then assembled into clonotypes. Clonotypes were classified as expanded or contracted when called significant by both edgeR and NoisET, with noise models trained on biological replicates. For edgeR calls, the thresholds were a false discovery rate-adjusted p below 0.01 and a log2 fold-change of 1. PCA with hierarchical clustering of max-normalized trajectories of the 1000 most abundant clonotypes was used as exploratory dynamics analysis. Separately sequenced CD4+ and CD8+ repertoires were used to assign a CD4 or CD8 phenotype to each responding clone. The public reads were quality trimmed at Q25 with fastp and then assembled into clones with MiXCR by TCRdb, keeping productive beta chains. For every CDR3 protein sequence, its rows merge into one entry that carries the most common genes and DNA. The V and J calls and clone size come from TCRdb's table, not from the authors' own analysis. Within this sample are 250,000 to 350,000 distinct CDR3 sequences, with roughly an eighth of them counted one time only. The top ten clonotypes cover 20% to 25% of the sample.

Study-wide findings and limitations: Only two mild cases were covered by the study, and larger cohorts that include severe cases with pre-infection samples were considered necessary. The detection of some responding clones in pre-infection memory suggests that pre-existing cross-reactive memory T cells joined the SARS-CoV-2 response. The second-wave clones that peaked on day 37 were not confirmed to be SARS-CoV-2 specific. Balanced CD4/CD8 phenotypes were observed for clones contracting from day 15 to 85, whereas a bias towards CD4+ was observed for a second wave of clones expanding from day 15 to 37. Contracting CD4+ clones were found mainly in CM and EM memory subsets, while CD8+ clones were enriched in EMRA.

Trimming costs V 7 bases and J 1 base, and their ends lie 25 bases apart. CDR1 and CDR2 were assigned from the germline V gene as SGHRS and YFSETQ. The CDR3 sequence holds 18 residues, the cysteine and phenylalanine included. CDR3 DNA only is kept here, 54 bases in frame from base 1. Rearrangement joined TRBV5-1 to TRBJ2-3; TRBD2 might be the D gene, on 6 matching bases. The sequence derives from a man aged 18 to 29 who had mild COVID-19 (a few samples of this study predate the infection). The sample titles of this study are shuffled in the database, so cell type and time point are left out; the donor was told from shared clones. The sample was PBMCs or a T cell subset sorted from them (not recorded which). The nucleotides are TGCGCCAGCCATCCCCAGAAAAGAGTGCGGGGTGGCACAGATACGCAGTATTTT. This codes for CASHPQKRVRGGTDTQYF.